This record concerns one T cell receptor (beta chain) sequence. Its antigen is still unknown. RNA transcripts yielded amplified TCR beta CDR3 regions. A first-round RT-PCR of the TCR CDR3 used the HTBI primer set. From the multiplex PCR reads, TCRdb called clonotypes with MiXCR, one entry per CDR3 protein. The sample lists 550,000 to 600,000 distinct CDR3 sequences; 14% were seen once. This CDR3 is built from 13 residues. Trimming took 6 bases from V and 0 from J, leaving 9 bases between them. In germline, CDR1 is DFQATT, CDR2 SNEGSKA (reference sequence). This entry is derived from a study of T cells in Graves' hyperthyroidism and ophthalmopathy. Whole-study findings and limits: Ophthalmopathy was distinguished from stable hyperthyroidism by 13 V-J signatures.

The TCR was taken from a woman aged 18-29 years with Graves' ophthalmopathy. The J gene is TRBJ2-4, the V gene TRBV20-1; no definite D call. The sequenced material came from blood. CDR3 coding DNA: TGCAGTGCCCCCTGGGTAGCCAAAAACATTCAGTACTTC. Amino acids: CSAPWVAKNIQYF.